This TCR beta chain emerged from a study of CD8+ T cells in alopecia areata. The wider study: The drug, oral tofacitinib, was given to treated patients at 5 to 10 mg twice daily. Tofacitinib treatment spanned 6 to 18 months, with 6 months off drug afterward.

Alopecia areata patients gave lesional scalp punch biopsies and peripheral blood samples. Using a FACSAria, the CD4+ and CD8+ T cells were sorted from the PBMCs. cDNA serving as the sequencing template came from extracted, reverse transcribed RNA. This table comes from immunoSEQ multiplex PCR, and its TCRdb copy is limited to in-frame clones, with some not included. The table has 170,000 or so clones, about 63% seen once. This clone was seen a handful of times. This CDR3 comprises 13 residues. Germline CDR1 and CDR2: SEHNR and FQNEAQ (reference sequence). The germline V and J ends were trimmed by 5 bases and 2 bases, with 9 bases remaining between them.

The clonotype was recovered from a human donor with alopecia areata. V gene TRBV7-9 combines with J gene TRBJ2-5; no clear D. The source material was CD4+ T cells sorted from blood, sampled at week 0. The CDR3 here is CASSPRPQETQYF. The CDR3 DNA reads TGTGCCAGCAGCCCGCGGCCACAAGAGACCCAGTACTTC.